This T cell receptor beta chain was captured in a study of blood T cell repertoires in COVID-19. Produced via immunoSEQ multiplex PCR; TCRdb's table is partial and in-frame only. The sample contains about 81,000 clones, around 91% of which appear only once. This TCR was sampled from a woman aged 50 to 65 in a cohort sampled during active COVID-19. Input material: peripheral blood.

This CDR3 is CASSVGSEAYEQYF. In DNA, the CDR3 is TGTGCCAGCAGCGTAGGGTCAGAAGCCTACGAGCAGTACTTC. The rearrangement links TRBV9 to TRBJ2-7; unclear D gene. Trimming shortened V by 0 bases and J by 2 bases, and 9 bases separated the two germline ends. Germline V gene sequence: CDR1 SGDLS, CDR2 YYNGEE. The CDR3 is 14 residues long.